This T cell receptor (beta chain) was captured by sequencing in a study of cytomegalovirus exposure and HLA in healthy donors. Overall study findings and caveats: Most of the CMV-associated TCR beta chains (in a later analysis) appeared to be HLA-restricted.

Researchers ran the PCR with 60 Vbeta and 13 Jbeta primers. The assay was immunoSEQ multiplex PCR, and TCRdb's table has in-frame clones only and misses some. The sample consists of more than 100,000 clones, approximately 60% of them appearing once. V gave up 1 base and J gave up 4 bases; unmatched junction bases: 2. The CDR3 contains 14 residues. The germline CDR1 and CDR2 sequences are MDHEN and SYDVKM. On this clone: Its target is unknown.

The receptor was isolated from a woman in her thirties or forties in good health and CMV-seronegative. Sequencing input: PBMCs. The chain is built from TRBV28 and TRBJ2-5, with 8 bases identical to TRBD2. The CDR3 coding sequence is TGTGCCAGCAGTTTATTCGCGGGGGGAGAGACCCAGTACTTC. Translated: CASSLFAGGETQYF.